This paragraph reports one T cell receptor (beta chain). The sample belongs to a study of neurological immune-mediated disorders. It was blood bank volunteers in Maryland, USA who made up the healthy controls. The cell input for sorted libraries was 1 million, and those cells were CD4+ or CD8+ T cells. Every sequencing run drew on 15-18 subjects and yielded over 180 million TCR-beta sequences. TCRdb re-called the 5' RACE reads with MiXCR, one entry per CDR3 protein. The sample has tens of thousands of distinct CDR3 sequences, around 6% seen once. The sequenced sample consisted of CD4+ T cells from blood. The source of this sequence is a woman in her thirties or forties in good health.

CDR3 loop: CSAWDRDYTDTQYF. CDR3 in DNA: TGCAGTGCTTGGGACCGGGACTACACAGATACGCAGTATTTT. The V and J genes are TRBV20-1 and TRBJ2-3; 7 bases agree with TRBD2. CDR3 size: 14 residues. After removal of 5 bases from V and 2 bases from J, the junction contained 7 bases not matched to a gene. Germline CDR1 and CDR2: DFQATT and SNEGSKA (reference sequence).